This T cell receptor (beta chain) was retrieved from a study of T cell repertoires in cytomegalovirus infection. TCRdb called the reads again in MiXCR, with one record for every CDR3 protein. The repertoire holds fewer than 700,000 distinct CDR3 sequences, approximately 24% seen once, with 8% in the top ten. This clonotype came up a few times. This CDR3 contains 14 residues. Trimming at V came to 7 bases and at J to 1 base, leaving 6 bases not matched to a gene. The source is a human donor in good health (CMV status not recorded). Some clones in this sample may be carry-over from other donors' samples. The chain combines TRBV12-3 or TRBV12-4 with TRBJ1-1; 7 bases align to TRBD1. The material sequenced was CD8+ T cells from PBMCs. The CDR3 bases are TGTGCCAGCACCCCGACAGGGTGGAACACTGAAGCTTTCTTT. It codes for CASTPTGWNTEAFF.